Each of the 7 T cell receptor beta chains below was sequenced from the same sample in a study of shared clonotypes between healthy human individuals. TCRdb's table, derived via immunoSEQ multiplex PCR, lists solely in-frame clones and lacks some. The sample has under 1,900,000 clones, 98% to 99% seen once. The sample was naive CD4+ T cells sorted from blood. Sample subset: CD45RA+ positively selected. The receptors were gathered from a man in his thirties or forties in good health.

V usage is TRBV19 and J usage is TRBJ2-2, with unresolved D. CDR3 length equals 14 residues. Germline CDR1 is LNHDA and CDR2 is SQIVND (reference sequence). Trimming took off 5 bases at V and 8 bases at J, with 15 bases between the two ends. The CDR3 nucleotides are TGTGCCAGTAGTCCAACCCCGATGGCGGGGGAGCTGTTTTTT. Translated, it gives CASSPTPMAGELFF.

V is TRBV11-2 and J is TRBJ2-3; tentative D call: TRBD2 (5 bases). V was trimmed by 3 bases and J by 3 bases, leaving 13 bases between them. This CDR3 has 15 residues. Per the germline V gene, CDR1 is SGHAT and CDR2 is FQNNGV. In DNA form, the CDR3 reads TGTGCCAGCAGCTTGAGTGGGCGGGTGACAGATACGCAGTATTTT. Its translation: CASSLSGRVTDTQYF.

V is TRBV28 and J is TRBJ1-2; the D is unclear. CDR1 and CDR2 from the germline V gene are MDHEN and SYDVKM. The CDR3 length is 13 residues. Trimming removed 6 bases at V and 4 bases at J, with 12 bases between. CDR3 region: CASSSQRVYGYTF. The CDR3 coding sequence is TGTGCCAGCAGCTCCCAGCGAGTCTATGGCTACACCTTC.

The chain recombines TRBV7-2 with TRBJ2-7, with D possibly being TRBD1 (6 bases). Trimming stripped 6 bases from V and 3 bases from J, with 15 bases between. Germline lookup yields CDR1 SGHTA and CDR2 FQGNSA. This CDR3 comprises 14 residues. CDR3 amino acids: CASRRRDTVYEQYF. The CDR3, as DNA: TGTGCCAGCAGGCGAAGGGACACCGTCTACGAGCAGTACTTC. Complete variable domain (other parts from reference TRBV7-2 and TRBJ2-7): GAGVSQSPSNKVTEKGKDVELRCDPISGHTALYWYRQSLGQGLEFLIYFQGNSAPDKSGLPSDRFSAERTGGSVSTLTIQRTQQEDSAVYLCASRRRDTVYEQYFGPGTRLTVT.

The chain links TRBV28 to TRBJ2-1; 11 nucleotides agree with TRBD2. J lost 8 bases, V lost 7 bases, and 13 bases had no gene match. Germline CDR1 is MDHEN and CDR2 is SYDVKM. The CDR3 is 16 amino acids. The CDR3 nucleotides are TGTGCCAGCACCCCTTATAGCGGGAGGGCCCGGTATGAGCAGTTCTTC. Residues: CASTPYSGRARYEQFF.

The chain joins TRBV19 to TRBJ2-1; D may be TRBD1 (6 bases). The CDR3 extends over 16 amino acids. The ends were cut back, 2 bases at V and 0 bases at J, with 11 bases in the middle. In germline, CDR1 is LNHDA, CDR2 SQIVND (reference sequence). The CDR3 here is CASSINRESSYNEQFF. CDR3 in DNA: TGTGCCAGTAGTATAAACAGGGAGAGCTCCTACAATGAGCAGTTCTTC.

This chain connects TRBV7-9 to TRBJ2-7; D is unresolved. Trimming took off 3 bases at V and 0 bases at J, with 9 bases between the two ends. The V gene's germline CDR1 is SEHNR and CDR2 FQNEAQ (reference sequence). The CDR3 runs 14 residues. The CDR3, as DNA: TGTGCCAGCAGCTTTAGGGAAAGCTCCTACGAGCAGTACTTC. Its protein is CASSFRESSYEQYF.